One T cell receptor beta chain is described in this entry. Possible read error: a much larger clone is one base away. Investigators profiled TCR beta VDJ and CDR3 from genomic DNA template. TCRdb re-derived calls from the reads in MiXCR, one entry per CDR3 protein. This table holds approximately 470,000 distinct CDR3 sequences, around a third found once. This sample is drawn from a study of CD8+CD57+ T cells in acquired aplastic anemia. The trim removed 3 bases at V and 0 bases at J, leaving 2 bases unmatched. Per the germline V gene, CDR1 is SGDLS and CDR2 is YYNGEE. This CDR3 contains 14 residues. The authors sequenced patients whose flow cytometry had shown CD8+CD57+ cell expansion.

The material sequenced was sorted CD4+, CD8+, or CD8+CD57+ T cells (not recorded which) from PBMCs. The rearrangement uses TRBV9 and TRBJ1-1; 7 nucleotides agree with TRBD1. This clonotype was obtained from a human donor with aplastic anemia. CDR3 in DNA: TGTGCCAGCAGCGAAGGGGGCATGAACACTGAAGCTTTCTTT. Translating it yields CASSEGGMNTEAFF.